The 27 T cell receptor beta chains reported below all come from one sample, sequenced in a study of blood T cell repertoires in COVID-19. The method was immunoSEQ multiplex PCR; TCRdb's version includes in-frame clones alone and lacks a portion of them. The sample gives around 250,000 clones, almost 85% of which show up once; around 10% is in the top ten. Sequences were obtained from PBMCs or T cells enriched from blood (not recorded which). These receptors originate from a woman between 50 and 59 years old with acute COVID-19.

J is TRBJ2-3 and V is TRBV5-4, with 7 positions matching TRBD1. The V segment lost 5 bases and the J segment 0 bases; nucleotides outside the gene matches: 3. CDR1 and CDR2 (germline): SGHNT, YYREEE (reference sequence). The CDR3 spans 14 residues. DNA of the CDR3: TGTGCCAGCAGGAAGACAGGGAGCACAGATACGCAGTATTTT. This codes for CASRKTGSTDTQYF.

This clone was seen once. The junction does not match germline at one end; this may be a read error. The chain carries TRBV6-1 and TRBJ2-3, with 12 positions matching TRBD1. CDR3 size: 15 residues. Germline CDR1 reads MNHNS; CDR2 reads SASEGT. For the CDR3, the DNA is TGTGCCAGCAGCGAAGGGACAGGGGGCGCAGATACGCAGTATTTT. Its protein product is CASSEGTGGADTQYF.

This rearrangement joins TRBV4-1 to TRBJ1-3; D is unclear. Per the germline V gene, CDR1 is MGHRA and CDR2 is YSYEKL. V lost 1 base to trimming and J lost 0 bases, with 10 bases between them. The CDR3 consists of 16 residues. The CDR3 bases are TGCGCCAGCAGCCAAGGATCAGGCGCCTCTGGAAACACCATATATTTT. This gives the protein CASSQGSGASGNTIYF.

This clone showed up just a few times. The chain combines TRBV3-1 (or the pseudogene TRBV3-2) with TRBJ1-1, with D uncertain. The V end was cut by 4 bases, the J end by 4 bases, with 13 bases between. Germline CDR1 is LGHDT and CDR2 is YNNKEL (reference sequence). The CDR3 spans 14 residues. In nucleotides, the CDR3 is TGTGCCAGCAGCCTCCAGAGGAGTGGCACTGAAGCTTTCTTT. This sequence encodes CASSLQRSGTEAFF.

As concerns this clone: The sample holds other DNA sequences that translate to the same CDR3. The rearrangement uses TRBV7-9 and TRBJ1-5; D uncertain. The V end was cut by 1 base, the J end by 1 base, with 5 bases between. The CDR3 sequence is 14 residues long. Germline CDR1 reads SEHNR; CDR2 reads FQNEAQ (reference sequence). The CDR3 loop reads CASSLGQSNQPQHF. The CDR3 nucleotides are TGTGCCAGCAGCTTAGGGCAGAGCAATCAGCCCCAGCATTTT. Full variable domain (rest looked up from reference TRBV7-9 and TRBJ1-5): DTGVSQNPRHKITKRGQNVTFRCDPISEHNRLYWYRQTLGQGPEFLTYFQNEAQLEKSRLLSDRFSAERPKGSFSTLEIQRTEQGDSAMYLCASSLGQSNQPQHFGDGTRLSIL.

The V gene is TRBV29-1, the J gene TRBJ1-2, with no clear D. Germline V gene sequence: CDR1 SQVTM, CDR2 ANQGSEA. CDR3 length equals 13 residues. Trimming removed 5 bases at V and 4 bases at J, with 14 bases between. CDR3 region: CSVSPPGLYGYTF. Here the CDR3 DNA reads TGCAGCGTTTCCCCCCCAGGACTCTATGGCTACACCTTC.

V usage is TRBV6-2 or TRBV6-3 and J usage is TRBJ2-3; D unclear. The length of the CDR3 is 14 residues. Germline CDR1 and CDR2: MNHEY and SVGEGT. Trimming removed 4 bases from V and 4 bases from J, with 12 bases in between. The CDR3 region is CASSSTRPSDTQYF. Written as DNA, the CDR3 is TGTGCCAGCAGTTCAACCAGGCCATCAGATACGCAGTATTTT.

The gene calls are TRBV30 and TRBJ1-5, with no clear D. CDR1 and CDR2 (germline): GTSNPN, SVGIG (reference sequence). The CDR3 totals 14 residues. Between the trimmed V and J ends, which lost 1 base and 2 bases, there was a span of 9 bases. The CDR3 is CAWSGRQRNQPQHF. CDR3 bases: TGTGCCTGGAGTGGTCGACAACGCAATCAGCCCCAGCATTTT.

A single count supports this clone. V gene TRBV15 combines with J gene TRBJ1-5; TRBD1 might be the D (6 bases). Deletions cut 5 bases from V and 0 bases from J, with 11 bases between. Germline loops: CDR1 LNHNV, CDR2 YYDKDF (reference sequence). The CDR3 extends over 15 amino acids. The CDR3 loop reads CATSSTGSSNQPQHF. The CDR3 region has the DNA TGTGCCACCAGCTCTACAGGGAGTAGCAATCAGCCCCAGCATTTT.

This clone showed up just once. The chain recombines TRBV5-4 with TRBJ2-1, with TRBD2 identical over 7 bases. Trimming took 3 bases from V and 6 from J; bases not matched to a gene: 3. CDR1 and CDR2 (germline): SGHNT, YYREEE (reference sequence). This CDR3 spans 13 amino acids. CDR3 region: CASSWTRSNEQFF. The CDR3 DNA reads TGTGCCAGCAGCTGGACTAGGTCCAATGAGCAGTTCTTC.

The rearrangement joins TRBV11-3 to TRBJ1-4; maybe TRBD1 (6 bases). The CDR3 has 16 residues. The germline gives CDR1 SGHNT, CDR2 YENEEA. Trimming took 6 bases from V and 0 from J, leaving 14 bases between them. The DNA for the CDR3 is TGTGCCAGCAGGGCCTACAGGGTTGCAACTAATGAAAAACTGTTTTTT. It encodes CASRAYRVATNEKLFF. The whole variable domain, remainder taken from reference TRBV11-3 and TRBJ1-4, is EAGVVQSPRYKIIEKKQPVAFWCNPISGHNTLYWYLQNLGQGPELLIRYENEEAVDDSQLPKDRFSAERLKGVDSTLKIQPAELGDSAVYLCASRAYRVATNEKLFFGSGTQLSVL.

This chain links TRBV3-1 (or the pseudogene TRBV3-2) with TRBJ2-5; 7 bases match TRBD1. V gave up 1 base and J gave up 2 bases; unmatched junction bases: 1. In germline, CDR1 is LGHDT, CDR2 YNNKEL (reference sequence). The CDR3 sequence is 14 residues long. As DNA, the CDR3 is TGTGCCAGCAGCCAAGGACAGGGACAAGAGACCCAGTACTTC. Translation gives CASSQGQGQETQYF.

This chain connects TRBV3-1 (or the pseudogene TRBV3-2) to TRBJ2-1; 12 positions match TRBD2. CDR1 and CDR2 (germline): LGHDT, YNNKEL (reference sequence). The CDR3 is made up of 20 amino acids. Trimming took 3 bases from V and 3 from J; bases not matched to a gene: 15. The CDR3 reads CASSHVTGLAGPQRYNEQFF. The CDR3 DNA reads as TGTGCCAGCAGCCATGTTACGGGACTAGCGGGTCCCCAACGCTACAATGAGCAGTTCTTC.

The rearrangement joins TRBV13 to TRBJ2-7; weak D call: TRBD1 (5 bases). CDR1 is PRHDT and CDR2 is FYEKMQ in the germline V gene (reference sequence). This CDR3 has 14 residues. V gave up 0 bases and J gave up 3 bases, with 9 bases separating them. CDR3 sequence: CASSLGGQIYEQYF. The CDR3 DNA is TGTGCCAGCAGCTTAGGCGGACAAATCTACGAGCAGTACTTC.

The chain carries TRBV30 and TRBJ1-2; D possibly corresponds to TRBD1 (5 bases). The CDR3 has 14 residues. V dropped 5 bases and J dropped 4 bases, with 17 bases sitting between them. Per germline, CDR1 GTSNPN and CDR2 SVGIG (reference sequence). CDR3 sequence (DNA): TGTGCCTGGCGGATTCAGGGAAGTGTCTATGGCTACACCTTC. It codes for CAWRIQGSVYGYTF.

This rearrangement joins TRBV30 to TRBJ1-5; tentatively, D is TRBD1 (5 bases). Trimming left V 5 bases short and J 6 bases short, with 17 bases between. Germline V gene data show CDR1 as GTSNPN and CDR2 as SVGIG (reference sequence). There are 14 residues in the CDR3. This chain's CDR3 is CAWGASGAGQPQHF. DNA of the CDR3: TGTGCCTGGGGGGCCTCAGGCGCGGGTCAGCCCCAGCATTTT.

The chain carries TRBV5-1 and TRBJ2-7, with D perhaps TRBD1 (5 bases). V was shortened by 0 bases and J by 5 bases, with 18 bases between the two germline ends. The germline V gene encodes CDR1 SGHRS and CDR2 YFSETQ. CDR3 size: 16 residues. CDR3 sequence reads: CASSLGIGQGLHEQYF. In DNA, the CDR3 is TGCGCCAGCAGCTTGGGGATTGGGCAGGGTCTCCACGAGCAGTACTTC.

The chain recombines TRBV11-3 with TRBJ2-1, with D perhaps matching TRBD2 (5 bases). The CDR3 length is 15 residues. Germline CDR1 SGHNT, CDR2 YENEEA. Trimming shortened V by 1 base and J by 4 bases, and 11 bases separated the two germline ends. CDR3 sequence reads: CASSLGGSVYNEQFF. For the CDR3, the DNA is TGTGCCAGCAGCTTAGGCGGGTCAGTTTACAATGAGCAGTTCTTC.

This sequence joins TRBV4-2 and TRBJ1-5, with D hard to call. Germline V gene sequence: CDR1 LGHNA, CDR2 YNFKEQ. Deletions cut 0 bases from V and 5 bases from J, with 11 bases between. This CDR3 comprises 15 residues. The CDR3 DNA sequence: TGTGCCAGCAGCCAAGACCCGGAACAGTATCAGCCCCAGCATTTT. This encodes CASSQDPEQYQPQHF.

The chain carries TRBV3-1 (or the pseudogene TRBV3-2) and TRBJ1-2; D is ambiguous. Germline-derived CDR1 and CDR2 are LGHDT and YNNKEL (reference sequence). V lost 6 bases and J lost 2, with 10 bases in between. There are 13 residues in the CDR3. The CDR3 protein is CASSSEKNYGYTF. The CDR3 DNA sequence: TGTGCCAGCAGTTCCGAGAAGAACTATGGCTACACCTTC.

V gene TRBV6-2 or TRBV6-3 combines with J gene TRBJ2-5; 10 bases align to TRBD2. J was trimmed by 5 bases and V by 0 bases; bases with no gene match: 12. Per the germline V gene, CDR1 is MNHEY and CDR2 is SVGEGT. This CDR3 is built from 18 residues. CDR3 protein: CASSYSSSGGIKGETQYF. The CDR3 nucleotides read TGTGCCAGCAGTTACTCTTCTAGCGGGGGTATAAAGGGCGAGACCCAGTACTTC.

V is TRBV28 and J is TRBJ2-7; a possible D gene is TRBD2 (6 bases). Germline-derived CDR1 and CDR2 are MDHEN and SYDVKM. The germline V and J ends were trimmed by 6 bases and 5 bases, with 17 bases remaining between them. The CDR3 consists of 14 residues. In nucleotides, the CDR3 is TGTGCCAGCAGCCTTGGCGGGGTCCCCCACGAGCAGTACTTC. It translates to CASSLGGVPHEQYF.

J is TRBJ1-2 and V is TRBV11-2, with TRBD1 identical over 7 bases. Per germline, CDR1 SGHAT and CDR2 FQNNGV. The CDR3 totals 16 residues. V trimming: 5 bases; J trimming: 0 bases; junction bases outside the gene matches: 9. The CDR3 DNA sequence: TGTGCCAGCAGCCCGGCCGGGACAGTCACTAACTATGGCTACACCTTC. Translation gives CASSPAGTVTNYGYTF. The entire variable domain, with the rest obtained from reference TRBV11-2 and TRBJ1-2, is as follows: EAGVAQSPRYKIIEKRQSVAFWCNPISGHATLYWYQQILGQGPKLLIQFQNNGVVDDSQLPKDRFSAERLKGVDSTLKIQPAKLEDSAVYLCASSPAGTVTNYGYTFGSGTRLTVV.

The rearrangement uses TRBV18 and TRBJ1-1; D perhaps matches TRBD1 (6 bases). This CDR3 is built from 12 residues. Germline assignment: CDR1 KGHSH and CDR2 LQKENI. Between the trimmed V and J ends, which lost 3 bases and 6 bases, there was a span of 8 bases. The DNA for the CDR3 is TGTGCCAGCTCACCGCGACAGGCTGAAGCTTTCTTT. Translation gives CASSPRQAEAFF.

This chain uses TRBV7-9 with TRBJ2-2, with 13 bases fitting TRBD2. Germline-derived CDR1 and CDR2 are SEHNR and FQNEAQ (reference sequence). The J segment lost 6 bases and the V segment lost 3 bases, leaving 10 bases of the junction unmatched. This CDR3 has 18 residues. The CDR3: CASSFGLAGAATAGELFF. The CDR3 coding sequence is TGTGCCAGCAGCTTTGGACTAGCGGGGGCCGCAACGGCCGGGGAGCTGTTTTTT.

This clone was recorded only once. This chain links TRBV4-3 with TRBJ1-1; D remains ambiguous. The CDR3 sequence is 15 residues long. V gave up 1 base and J gave up 2 bases, with 11 bases separating them. CDR1 and CDR2 (germline): LGHNA, YSLEER. The CDR3 nucleotides read TGCGCCAGCAGCCAAGTTTCCTGGCTTAACACTGAAGCTTTCTTT. This gives the protein CASSQVSWLNTEAFF.

The chain couples TRBV6-1 to TRBJ2-3, with D tentatively TRBD1 (5 bases). The CDR3 is 14 residues long. V was trimmed by 2 bases and J by 2 bases, leaving 8 bases between them. The germline V gene has CDR1 MNHNS and CDR2 SASEGT. Here the CDR3 DNA reads TGTGCCAGCAGTGAAAGGGGCCTCACAGATACGCAGTATTTT. This codes for CASSERGLTDTQYF.